This T cell receptor (beta chain) came from a study of T cell changes during pregnancy in multiple sclerosis. The data were produced by immunoSEQ multiplex PCR, yet TCRdb's version contains in-frame clones alone and is incomplete. Here the sample spans 75,000 to 95,000 clones, 90% to 95% being singletons. This CDR3 region has 14 residues. CDR1 and CDR2 (germline): SGHDN, FVKESK. V was clipped by 1 base and J by 2 bases, with 6 bases between them. The V and J genes are TRBV14 and TRBJ1-3; TRBD1 might be the D (6 bases). This TCR was sampled from a female donor with multiple sclerosis, enrolled in a pregnancy study. Specimen: CD4+ T cells from peripheral blood mononuclear cells, collected after pregnancy. CDR3 sequence: CASSQGTAGNTIYF. Written as DNA, the CDR3 is TGTGCCAGCAGCCAAGGGACAGCTGGAAACACCATATATTTT.